What follows are 3 T cell receptor beta chains derived from one specimen sequenced in a study of identifying expanded T cells in peripheral blood. The repertoire was sequenced with immunoSEQ multiplex PCR; TCRdb's copy has only in-frame clones and lacks some. The data show more than 95,000 clones, around four fifths seen once. The material sequenced was blood. All receptors derive from a person aged 18 to 75 in good health.

This clone was counted a single time. The genes are TRBV6-1 and TRBJ2-7; 8 positions match TRBD1. Germline-derived CDR1 and CDR2 are MNHNS and SASEGT. The J segment lost 2 bases and the V segment lost 5 bases, leaving 8 bases of the junction unmatched. CDR3 length: 15 amino acids. The CDR3 protein is CASSSQTGAAYEQYF. CDR3 DNA: TGTGCCAGCAGTAGTCAGACAGGGGCTGCCTACGAGCAGTACTTC.

The gene calls are TRBV4-1 and TRBJ1-6, with D tentatively TRBD1 (6 bases). Trimming cost V 5 bases and J 9 bases, with 20 bases left between them. Germline-derived CDR1 and CDR2 are MGHRA and YSYEKL. The CDR3 has 16 amino acids. The CDR3 loop is CASSKGQGNFGSPLHF. The CDR3 nucleotides are TGCGCCAGCAGCAAGGGGCAGGGGAATTTCGGTTCACCCCTCCACTTT.

In its sample, this clone was seen once. The CDR3 here is CASSAFQETQYF. The CDR3 DNA follows: TGTGCCAGCAGCGCCTTCCAAGAGACCCAGTACTTC. The chain employs TRBV7-2 and TRBJ2-5; the D is unclear. Germline-derived CDR1 and CDR2 are SGHTA and FQGNSA. The CDR3 sequence is 12 residues long. Trimming cost V 5 bases and J 1 base, with 5 bases left between them.